Given below is one T cell receptor beta chain in context. Produced via immunoSEQ multiplex PCR; TCRdb's table is partial and in-frame only. The table shows 130,000 to 150,000 clones, with around 87% occurring only once. These data come from a study of blood T cell repertoires in COVID-19. At the level of the study: Sample material is recorded as cDNA or gDNA derived from T cells, B-cell-depleted T cells, or PBMCs.

Germline CDR1 and CDR2: LNHNV and YYDKDF (reference sequence). The CDR3 loop spans 14 amino acids. V was clipped by 4 bases and J by 8 bases, with 12 bases between them. Sequencing was performed on peripheral blood. The chain links TRBV15 to TRBJ1-6; perhaps TRBD1 as D (5 bases). The TCR originated in a woman aged 40 to 55 with acute or convalescent COVID-19. DNA for the CDR3: TGTGCCACCAGCAATTTCGTACAGGATTCACCCCTCCACTTT. As protein: CATSNFVQDSPLHF.